This T cell receptor (beta chain) was found in a study of blood T cell repertoires in COVID-19 (dated by TCRdb to 2020 to 2022). For the wider study: The collaborator samples originated in the United States, Italy and Spain and spanned the acute and convalescent phases of COVID-19. Samples came from the ongoing ImmuneRACE study (first 160 participants) plus 1,254 subjects from 6 global collaborators. Sample metadata almost always included a de-identified subject ID, COVID-19 status, age in years and sex. Deeply sampled blood TCRbeta repertoires from subjects exposed to, actively infected with, or recovered from COVID-19 were included in the dataset. Where available, HLA class I and class II types were taken from metadata supplied by the sample provider and were not determined by assay-based typing. The material from the prospective study consisted of cDNA or gDNA derived from T cells, B-cell-depleted T cells, or PBMCs. The repertoires were made available in a free public database intended to serve as a resource for research on the immune response to SARS-CoV-2. The study at large found these results: The amount of clinical and demographic metadata varied by source and participant and was provided uncurated.

About this clone: The clone's antigen remains unknown. No base quality values were provided; no much bigger clone lies one nucleotide off.

Participants in the prospective study were aged roughly 18 to 90 years, lived in 20 to 25 United States geographic areas, and enrolled through a virtual design. In the prospective study, participants were assigned to cohorts based on the clinical history participants reported in a screening survey and a study questionnaire. In the prospective study, whole blood, serum and a nasopharyngeal or oropharyngeal swab were collected from each participant by mobile phlebotomists. Additional blood draws and questionnaires over an approximately two-month period could optionally be provided by prospective study participants. Before DNA extraction, prospective study blood samples were shipped either frozen or at room temperature. TCRbeta CDR3 regions were amplified from genomic DNA using the immunoSEQ Assay, a bias-controlled multiplex PCR. From the authors' description of their analysis: Within the assay, amplification of reference gene primers was used to estimate how many nucleated cells each sample contained. To quantify the absolute abundance of each unique TCRbeta CDR3 rearrangement, sequence reads were collapsed and filtered. For each sample, productive Simpson clonality was calculated as the square root of Simpson's diversity index across productive rearrangements. TCRdb took this table from immuneACCESS and kept in-frame rearrangements with V and J called. Such tables lack part of the clones; where checked against another copy, unresolved V genes explain under half of the gap, and the rest is unexplained. The D gene and trimming were derived from the DNA, and the V and J assignments and clone size from that table. Across this sample there are some 260,000 clones, with around 87% seen only once. The leading ten clones occupy about 6.3% of the sample.

The receptor comes from a woman in her thirties with acute COVID-19. Input material: PBMCs or T cells enriched from blood (not recorded which).

The encoded CDR3 is CASSGDRVGQPQHF. The bases are TGTGCCAGCAGCGGGGACAGGGTAGGTCAGCCCCAGCATTTT. The rearranged chain carries TRBV2 and TRBJ1-5, with 9 bases aligning to TRBD1. Ends trimmed: V by 6 bases, J by 6 bases; bases unmatched to a gene: 6. Taken from the germline V gene, the CDR1 and CDR2 loops are SNHLY and FYNNEI. CDR3 length: 14 amino acids, cysteine to phenylalanine. Kept here is only the CDR3 DNA, which spans 42 bases and is read in frame from base 1.